The sequence of this TCR beta chain was determined in a study of Ad26.COV2.S vaccination and SARS-CoV-2 variants. Study-wide points: It was vaccine recipients, not placebo recipients, who had the higher spike-specific TCR breadth. Breadth measured for non-spike TCRs was similar across vaccine and placebo recipients. A substantial breadth of spike-specific CD8+ and CD4+ T cell responses after vaccination has been reported.

V lost 3 bases and J lost 6; bases outside the gene matches: 11. Germline CDR1 SQVTM, CDR2 ANQGSEA. The CDR3 is made up of 16 amino acids. Described treatment: roughly 18 received Ad26.COV2.S at low or high dose, single or two shots; 5 received placebo; per-sample allocation not given. At day 63 after the first vaccine or placebo injection, samples were drawn. As for this clone: The target antigen is unknown.

Only in-frame clones appear in the TCRdb table, and some are missing; sequencing was by immunoSEQ multiplex PCR. The sample gives approximately 300,000 clones, about 86% of which show up once; approximately 1.9% is in the top ten. Sample: peripheral blood, taken in a trial of Ad26.COV2.S vaccine versus placebo. V and J are TRBV29-1 and TRBJ2-3, with 11 nucleotides matching TRBD2. The clonotype comes from a person between 18 and 65 years old who received the Ad26.COV2.S COVID-19 vaccine or a placebo. CDR3 bases: TGCAGCGTTGAGATTCTAGCGGGGGGAATAACGGATACGCAGTATTTT. Translating gives CSVEILAGGITDTQYF.